This T cell receptor beta chain was sequenced for a study of blood T cells in healthy people across ages. Regarding the study as a whole: Strong correlation was found linking TCR beta diversity to naive T cell percentage.

Caucasian, healthy and from Russia, the donors were aged between about 6 and 100. Isolation per sample recovered at least 7 million PBMCs. Per sample, extraction of total RNA gave at least 5.5 micrograms in every case. A remark on this clonotype: The antigen is not known.

This CDR3 has 17 residues. Per germline, CDR1 MNHEY and CDR2 SVGEGT. The V and J ends lost 4 bases and 0 bases, in that order; junction bases with no gene match: 11. A second roughly 7 to 11 cycle PCR used barcoded and J-beta primers. TCRdb independently ran MiXCR on the 5' RACE reads; one entry per CDR3 protein. This table holds roughly 830,000 distinct CDR3 sequences, about 62% found once. This chain connects TRBV6-2 or TRBV6-3 to TRBJ2-7, with 8 bases lining up with TRBD2. Sequenced sample: blood. The clonotype originates from a young man in good health. CDR3 DNA: TGTGCCAGCAGTTCAGCGGCTAGCGGGTTCCGCTCCTACGAGCAGTACTTC. Translation: CASSSAASGFRSYEQYF.